This TCR beta chain was sequenced in a study of T cell responses to AZD1222 COVID-19 vaccine. Study results and limitations: Clonal diversity was possibly underestimated, and white British individuals and females predominated among donors. The peak T cell response came first, and repertoires were sampled only after it.

CDR3 length: 13 amino acids. CDR1 MNHNY and CDR2 SVGAGI come from the germline V gene (reference sequence). V lost 5 bases to trimming and J lost 4 bases, with 8 bases between them. Remarks on this clone: Its antigen is currently unknown.

Data came from immunoSEQ multiplex PCR; TCRdb stores just in-frame clones and leaves some out. The table lists around 120,000 clones, around 89% of them singletons. The sequence came from an adult who received the AZD1222 COVID-19 vaccine. The source was peripheral blood, collected 28 days after the second AZD1222 dose. The V gene is TRBV6-6, the J gene TRBJ1-4; D gene uncertain. The CDR3 region is CASSRSLNEKLFF. The CDR3 DNA reads TGTGCCAGCAGTCGATCTCTTAATGAAAAACTGTTTTTT.